This T cell receptor beta chain originates from a study of response to subunit inactivated influenza vaccine. Each CDR3 protein gets one entry after TCRdb re-called the RT-PCR reads with MiXCR. The data show about 540,000 distinct CDR3 sequences, roughly a quarter seen once. The same sample was also used in a study of T cells expressing NK-cell markers. As reported in that work: Making the TCR beta cDNA relied on 5'RACE template switching with UMIs.

This sequence originates from a man aged 50-60 years who received an inactivated influenza vaccine. The source was CD4+ T cells sorted from PBMCs, collected about 12 days after vaccination.

This CDR3 reads CASSYSGSRRQFF. CDR3 DNA sequence: TGTGCCAGCAGTTACTCGGGCAGCCGAAGGCAGTTCTTC. V and J are TRBV6-5 and TRBJ2-1; unclear D gene. V was clipped by 0 bases and J by 12 bases, with 12 bases between them. The CDR3 totals 13 residues. CDR1 and CDR2 from the germline V gene are MNHEY and SVGAGI.